This T cell receptor beta chain was recovered during a study of read filtering for tumor transcriptome and immune sequencing. Looking at the study overall: By R-ISS, stages I, II and III held around 8, 15 and 7 patients. Whole-transcriptome libraries were prepared after DNase treatment. Per sample, TCR-region reads ranged about 4.05 to 11 million by IR-seq, roughly 85 to 1,400 by RNA-seq.

The library was built from 400 to 500 ng RNA with molecular barcoded adaptors for alpha/delta and beta/gamma chains. TCRdb called the reads again in MiXCR, with one record for every CDR3 protein. Of tens of thousands of distinct CDR3 sequences in the sample, 14% are singletons; the top ten hold roughly 44%. Regarding this clonotype: Its antigen remains unidentified.

The study, taken as a whole, reports: Compared with RNA-seq, IR-seq gave much higher clonotype depth and reliability.

This receptor was obtained from a donor at least 40 years old with multiple myeloma. Sequenced input: a population of CD138-negative cells sorted from bone marrow.

This chain's CDR3 is CASSLRTSGGTGELFF. Here the CDR3 DNA reads TGTGCCAGCAGCCTACGGACTAGCGGAGGGACCGGGGAGCTGTTTTTT. This chain joins TRBV7-2 and TRBJ2-2, with TRBD2 matching over 10 bases. V shed 5 bases and J 5 bases; nucleotides not matched to a gene: 8. The CDR3 consists of 16 residues. The germline V gene has CDR1 SGHTA and CDR2 FQGNSA.